The 2 T cell receptor beta chains reported below all come from one sample, sequenced in a study of blood T cell repertoires in COVID-19. Method: immunoSEQ multiplex PCR; TCRdb's copy keeps in-frame clones and lacks some. Of a few hundred thousand clones in the sample, about 90% were seen once. The sequenced material came from peripheral blood. The receptors were sampled from a person aged 18-35 years with COVID-19, enrolled during active disease.

The chain joins TRBV24-1 to TRBJ1-1; D is ambiguous. V lost 5 bases, J lost 5 bases, and 14 bases lay in between. This CDR3 is built from 14 residues. Per germline, CDR1 KGHDR and CDR2 SFDVKD. The CDR3 region is CATSGGGPGTEAFF. In nucleotides, the CDR3 is TGTGCCACCAGTGGGGGAGGGCCGGGGACTGAAGCTTTCTTT.

V is TRBV6-4 and J is TRBJ2-3, with 13 bases aligning to TRBD2. The ends lost 6 bases at V and 3 bases at J; junction bases unmatched: 9. The CDR3 loop spans 17 amino acids. The V gene's germline CDR1 is MRHNA and CDR2 SNTAGT. The CDR3 is CASRTGTSGDVTDTQYF. The CDR3 DNA follows: TGTGCCAGCAGAACCGGGACTAGCGGGGACGTAACAGATACGCAGTATTTT.